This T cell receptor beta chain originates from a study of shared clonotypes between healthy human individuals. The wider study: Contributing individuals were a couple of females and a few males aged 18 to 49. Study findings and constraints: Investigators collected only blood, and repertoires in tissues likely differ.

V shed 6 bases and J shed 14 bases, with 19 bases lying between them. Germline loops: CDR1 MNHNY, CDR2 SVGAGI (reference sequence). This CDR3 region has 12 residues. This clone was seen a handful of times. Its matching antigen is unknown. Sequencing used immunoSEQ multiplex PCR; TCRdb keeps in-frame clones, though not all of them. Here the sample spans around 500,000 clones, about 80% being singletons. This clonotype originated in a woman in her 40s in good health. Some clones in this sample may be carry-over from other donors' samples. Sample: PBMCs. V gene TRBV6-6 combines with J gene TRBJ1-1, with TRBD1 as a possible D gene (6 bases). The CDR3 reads CASSFGGPEGFF. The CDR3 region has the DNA TGTGCCAGCAGCTTCGGGGGGCCCGAAGGCTTCTTT.